These T cell receptor beta chains were read from a single sample in a study of cytomegalovirus exposure and HLA in healthy donors. Generated by immunoSEQ multiplex PCR, the TCRdb table keeps only in-frame clones and is missing some. Of roughly 240,000 clones in the sample, 78% were seen once. Source material: PBMCs. The receptors shown here come from a boy aged 5-17 years in good health and CMV-seronegative. CDR3s leave out the opening cysteine and the closing phenylalanine or tryptophan. Size is stated for part of the rows, as once, few or many counts, or as a class when the clone is expanded.

V gene: TRBV5-6; J gene: TRBJ2-7; clone size: -; CDR3 protein: ASSSTGFPYEQY
V gene: TRBV9; J gene: TRBJ1-1; clone size: -; CDR3 protein: ASSVVLGGSNTEAF
V gene: TRBV19; J gene: TRBJ1-2; clone size: -; CDR3 protein: ASSIDSTAPGDYGYT
V gene: TRBV10-3; J gene: TRBJ1-2; clone size: once; CDR3 protein: AISESSEKAINNYGYT
V gene: TRBV11-3; J gene: TRBJ1-5; clone size: -; CDR3 protein: ASSLNQDQPQH
V gene: TRBV19; J gene: TRBJ1-5; clone size: -; CDR3 protein: ASSIGQGTGQPQH
V gene: TRBV12-5; J gene: TRBJ1-1; clone size: -; CDR3 protein: ASGLVWEDRGRTEAF
V gene: TRBV6-5; J gene: TRBJ2-5; clone size: few; CDR3 protein: ASSPLGGETQY
V gene: TRBV7-9; J gene: TRBJ2-4; clone size: -; CDR3 protein: ASSSGTRGDIQY
V gene: TRBV12-2; J gene: TRBJ2-5; clone size: -; CDR3 protein: ASRTTTRYSETQY
V gene: TRBV5-1; J gene: TRBJ2-1; clone size: -; CDR3 protein: ASSLVYLAEIYNEQF
V gene: TRBV5-6; J gene: TRBJ2-5; clone size: -; CDR3 protein: ASSLEGGETQY
V gene: TRBV11-3; J gene: TRBJ2-3; clone size: -; CDR3 protein: ASSFDWRERTDTQY
V gene: TRBV7-3; J gene: TRBJ2-3; clone size: -; CDR3 protein: ASSLEAGGGDTQY
V gene: TRBV10-3; J gene: TRBJ1-1; clone size: once; CDR3 protein: AIRAPNTEAF
V gene: TRBV2; J gene: TRBJ1-2; clone size: -; CDR3 protein: ATRTSPNYGYT
V gene: TRBV30; J gene: TRBJ1-4; clone size: -; CDR3 protein: AWSDWTGGNEKLF
V gene: TRBV6-5; J gene: TRBJ1-2; clone size: -; CDR3 protein: ASSYRQVAGYT
V gene: TRBV6-1; J gene: TRBJ1-1; clone size: -; CDR3 protein: ASGLGQMNTEAF
V gene: TRBV29-1; J gene: TRBJ1-1; clone size: once; CDR3 protein: SVEGQTIEAF
V gene: TRBV27; J gene: TRBJ2-7; clone size: once; CDR3 protein: ASSLRGREREQY
V gene: TRBV4-1; J gene: TRBJ2-1; clone size: once; CDR3 protein: ASSQDRILEGRAVAEQF
V gene: TRBV6-4; J gene: TRBJ2-5; clone size: -; CDR3 protein: ASTEGSKETQY
V gene: TRBV5-1; J gene: TRBJ1-5; clone size: once; CDR3 protein: ASSLTGNQPQH
V gene: TRBV6-5; J gene: TRBJ2-7; clone size: few; CDR3 protein: ASSYSGGPDYEQY